A single T cell receptor beta chain is shown here with its context. The antigen is not known. This specimen comes from a study of cytomegalovirus exposure and HLA in healthy donors. Study-wide findings and caveats: Diagnosis of cytomegalovirus status made by the classifier reportedly showed high specificity and sensitivity. With DRB1 most and HLA-C fewest, TCR association rates differed between HLA loci in a later analysis. In vitro work confirmed that three CMV-associated chains recognize CMV antigens.

The PCR employed 60 Vbeta primers together with 13 Jbeta primers. TCRdb's copy holds only in-frame clones and misses some; the assay was immunoSEQ multiplex PCR. The top ten clones hold about 2.5% of a sample with about 98,000 clones, roughly 70% of them seen once. Nominally healthy donors provided the samples, though records likely missed some immune exposures. The clonotype was recovered from a man aged 50 to 59 in good health and CMV-seronegative. The specimen was PBMCs.

CDR3 nucleotide sequence: TGTGCCAGCGGCATAAAACGGGACAGACTCAAAACCGGGGAGCTGTTTTTT. Its translation is CASGIKRDRLKTGELFF. The chain recombines TRBV5-6 with TRBJ2-2; 7 bases line up with TRBD1. The CDR3 has 17 residues. Trimming at V came to 7 bases and at J to 5 bases, leaving 17 bases not matched to a gene. Germline V gene sequence: CDR1 SGHDT, CDR2 YYEEEE.